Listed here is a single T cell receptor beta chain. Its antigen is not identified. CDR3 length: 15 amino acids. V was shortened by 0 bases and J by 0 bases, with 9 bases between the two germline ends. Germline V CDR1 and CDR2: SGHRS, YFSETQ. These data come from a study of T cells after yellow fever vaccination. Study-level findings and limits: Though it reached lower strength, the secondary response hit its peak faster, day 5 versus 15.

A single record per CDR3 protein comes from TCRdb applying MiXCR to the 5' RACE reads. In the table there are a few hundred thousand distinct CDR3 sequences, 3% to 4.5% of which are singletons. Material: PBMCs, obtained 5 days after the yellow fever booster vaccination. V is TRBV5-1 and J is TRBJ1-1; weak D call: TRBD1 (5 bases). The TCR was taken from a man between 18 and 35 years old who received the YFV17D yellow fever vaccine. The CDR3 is CASSLASGMNTEAFF. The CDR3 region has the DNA TGCGCCAGCAGCTTGGCGTCAGGGATGAACACTGAAGCTTTCTTT. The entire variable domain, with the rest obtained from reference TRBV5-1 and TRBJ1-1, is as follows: KAGVTQTPRYLIKTRGQQVTLSCSPISGHRSVSWYQQTPGQGLQFLFEYFSETQRNKGNFPGRFSGRQFSNSRSEMNVSTLELGDSALYLCASSLASGMNTEAFFGQGTRLTVV.